This T cell receptor beta chain appears in the sequencing data of a study of T cell changes during pregnancy in multiple sclerosis. Profiled with immunoSEQ multiplex PCR; TCRdb holds only in-frame clones, not every one. Among about 100,000 clones listed, approximately 94% were seen once. V lost 5 bases, J lost 6 bases, and 13 bases lay in between. Germline values: CDR1 LNHDA, CDR2 SQIVND (reference sequence). The CDR3 runs to 13 residues. Source: peripheral blood, taken before pregnancy. This chain uses TRBV19 with TRBJ1-2, with D uncertain. The sequence came from a female donor with multiple sclerosis, enrolled in a pregnancy study. CDR3 coding DNA: TGTGCCAGTAGTGGAGAGGACTGGAATGGCTACACCTTC. Translation: CASSGEDWNGYTF.